Below, 22 T cell receptor beta chains from the same sample are listed, as sequenced in a study of T cell responses to AZD1222 COVID-19 vaccine. Clones were read by immunoSEQ multiplex PCR, and TCRdb kept only the in-frame ones, dropping some. The table has 120,000 or so clones, 91% seen once. Sequenced here: peripheral blood, sampled on day 0 of AZD1222 vaccination. The receptors stem from an adult in good health.

The V and J genes are TRBV30 and TRBJ2-7; D gene ambiguous. This CDR3 has 13 residues. Germline CDR1 reads GTSNPN; CDR2 reads SVGIG (reference sequence). Trimming left V 3 bases short and J 4 bases short, with 13 bases between. The CDR3 region has the DNA TGTGCCTGGAGATCTGGGTCTGGTTACGAGCAGTACTTC. It is translated as CAWRSGSGYEQYF.

For the CDR3, the DNA is TGTGCCAGCAGTGAATGGTTAGGGGTAAACACAGATACGCAGTATTTT. Residues: CASSEWLGVNTDTQYF. The gene calls are TRBV6-1 and TRBJ2-3, with D possibly matching TRBD1 (5 bases). The V and J ends lost 2 bases and 2 bases respectively, with 14 bases between them. The CDR3 runs 16 residues. Germline values: CDR1 MNHNS, CDR2 SASEGT.

The V and J genes are TRBV9 and TRBJ2-3; TRBD2 matches 7 bases. The CDR3 covers 15 residues. Germline V lookup: CDR1 SGDLS, CDR2 YYNGEE. V was pared by 0 bases and J by 6 bases, with 7 bases of the junction left unmatched. The CDR3 loop reads CASSVVSGPGDTQYF. In DNA form, the CDR3 reads TGTGCCAGCAGCGTAGTTAGCGGGCCAGGGGATACGCAGTATTTT.

The V gene is TRBV7-3, the J gene TRBJ2-1; D might be TRBD2 (6 bases). CDR3 length equals 16 residues. Germline values: CDR1 SGHTA, CDR2 FQGTGA. Deletions cut 5 bases from V and 7 bases from J, with 21 bases between. CDR3 coding DNA: TGTGCCAGCAGCCCCCAGAACAGCGGGCTCCGAAATGAGCAGTTCTTC. Its translation: CASSPQNSGLRNEQFF.

The chain uses TRBV7-9 and TRBJ2-2, with TRBD1 matching 9 bases. Trimming at V came to 5 bases and at J to 5 bases, leaving 6 bases not matched to a gene. The germline V gene encodes CDR1 SEHNR and CDR2 FQNEAQ (reference sequence). This CDR3 has 15 residues. This CDR3 reads CASSTTGGGTGELFF. The CDR3 nucleotides read TGTGCCAGCAGCACGACAGGGGGAGGGACCGGGGAGCTGTTTTTT.

Here the CDR3 DNA reads TGTGCCAGCAGGGGGGGACCAGGGAATGCCTACGAGCAGTACTTC. It codes for CASRGGPGNAYEQYF. The rearrangement joins TRBV6-5 to TRBJ2-7, with D possibly being TRBD2 (6 bases). Trimming left V 6 bases short and J 2 bases short, with 17 bases between. The germline CDR1 and CDR2 sequences are MNHEY and SVGAGI. This CDR3 comprises 15 residues.

This chain links TRBV6-5 with TRBJ1-1; a possible D gene is TRBD1 (5 bases). Germline V gene lookup returns CDR1 MNHEY and CDR2 SVGAGI. This CDR3 has 13 amino acids. The CDR3 bases are TGTGCGTCCAGTTCAGGGTACAACACTGAAGCTTTCTTT. Translating it yields CASSSGYNTEAFF.

The chain couples TRBV4-1 to TRBJ2-1, with TRBD1 as a possible D gene (6 bases). The germline V and J ends were trimmed by 3 bases and 4 bases, with 19 bases remaining between them. Germline V gene sequence: CDR1 MGHRA, CDR2 YSYEKL. The CDR3 totals 17 residues. CDR3 nucleotides: TGCGCCAGCAGCCACCCGCGGCCCGGGACAAGATACAATGAGCAGTTCTTC. The encoded protein is CASSHPRPGTRYNEQFF.

This chain uses TRBV18 with TRBJ1-1, with D unclear. Germline CDR1 and CDR2: KGHSH and LQKENI. The CDR3 has 11 residues. Trimming removed 0 bases at V and 7 bases at J, with 3 bases between. The CDR3 sequence: CASSPPGEAFF. In DNA form, the CDR3 reads TGTGCCAGCTCACCACCGGGTGAAGCTTTCTTT. Full variable domain (missing parts from reference TRBV18 and TRBJ1-1): NAGVMQNPRHLVRRRGQEARLRCSPMKGHSHVYWYRQLPEEGLKFMVYLQKENIIDESGMPKERFSAEFPKEGPSILRIQQVVRGDSAAYFCASSPPGEAFFGQGTRLTVV.

This chain links TRBV30 with TRBJ1-6; D is possibly TRBD1 (5 bases). V was cut by 3 bases and J by 10 bases, with 16 bases left in between. Germline loops: CDR1 GTSNPN, CDR2 SVGIG (reference sequence). The CDR3 consists of 14 residues. CDR3 region: CAWRSQGWGSPLHF. The CDR3 DNA sequence: TGTGCCTGGAGGAGCCAGGGTTGGGGCTCACCCCTCCACTTT.

The chain recombines TRBV7-9 with TRBJ2-1, with D possibly matching TRBD1 (5 bases). The CDR3 loop spans 12 amino acids. The germline V and J ends were trimmed by 6 bases and 5 bases, with 8 bases remaining between them. CDR1 SEHNR and CDR2 FQNEAQ come from the germline V gene (reference sequence). CDR3 in DNA: TGTGCCAGCAGACAGGCAAACAATGAGCAGTTCTTC. Amino acid sequence: CASRQANNEQFF.

The gene calls are TRBV19 and TRBJ1-4; D remains unclear. Germline loops: CDR1 LNHDA, CDR2 SQIVND (reference sequence). Trimming removed 7 bases from V and 0 bases from J, with 9 bases in between. This CDR3 has 14 residues. The CDR3 region is CASTNLATNEKLFF. The CDR3 coding sequence is TGTGCCAGTACGAACCTTGCAACTAATGAAAAACTGTTTTTT.

The V gene is TRBV29-1, the J gene TRBJ1-2, with 7 positions matching TRBD1. J lost 6 bases, V lost 7 bases, and 11 bases had no gene match. This CDR3 spans 13 amino acids. The germline V gene has CDR1 SQVTM and CDR2 ANQGSEA. For the CDR3, the DNA is TGCAGCGGGGGAGTAGGGACAGCCGATGGCTACACCTTC. It encodes CSGGVGTADGYTF.

The chain couples TRBV5-1 to TRBJ2-3; no clear D gene. The CDR3 extends over 14 amino acids. Trimming pared 4 bases from V and 1 base from J, leaving 10 bases between. Per the germline V gene, CDR1 is SGHRS and CDR2 is YFSETQ. The CDR3: CASSLPPGTDTQYF. CDR3 DNA: TGCGCCAGCAGCCTCCCCCCAGGCACAGATACGCAGTATTTT.

This chain joins TRBV28 and TRBJ2-2; tentative D call: TRBD2 (6 bases). Deletions cut 5 bases from V and 2 bases from J, with 6 bases between. The CDR3 consists of 13 residues. The germline V gene encodes CDR1 MDHEN and CDR2 SYDVKM. The CDR3 region has the DNA TGTGCCAGCAGTACTAGCAACACCGGGGAGCTGTTTTTT. This encodes CASSTSNTGELFF.

This clone was observed a few times. The CDR3, as DNA: TGTGCCAGCAGCCCCGGCGGAAACATTCAGTACTTC. Amino acid sequence: CASSPGGNIQYF. The chain links TRBV9 to TRBJ2-4, with D unresolved. Germline V gene sequence: CDR1 SGDLS, CDR2 YYNGEE. With 4 bases removed from V and 6 bases from J, the gap between germline ends came to 8 bases. The CDR3 covers 12 residues.

The chain links TRBV5-1 to TRBJ1-4; D might be TRBD1 (5 bases). The germline gives CDR1 SGHRS, CDR2 YFSETQ. Trimming left V 4 bases short and J 0 bases short, with 16 bases between. The CDR3 has 17 amino acids. CDR3: CASSPQGGGTTNEKLFF. CDR3 nucleotide sequence: TGCGCCAGCAGCCCCCAGGGCGGAGGAACAACTAATGAAAAACTGTTTTTT.

This chain links TRBV6-6 with TRBJ1-2, with 7 bases that match TRBD1. Per the germline V gene, CDR1 is MNHNY and CDR2 is SVGAGI (reference sequence). V was clipped by 5 bases and J by 2 bases; unmatched bases: 14. This CDR3 has 17 amino acids. The CDR3 DNA is TGTGCCAGCAGTCATCACGCCCGACAGGGATTAAACTATGGCTACACCTTC. Protein product: CASSHHARQGLNYGYTF.

The chain employs TRBV14 and TRBJ1-6; a weak D match, TRBD1 (5 bases). Trimming left V 5 bases short and J 12 bases short, with 14 bases between. This CDR3 has 13 residues. Germline V gene sequence: CDR1 SGHDN, CDR2 FVKESK. The CDR3 nucleotides read TGTGCCAGCAGCGCGGGAGGGGTTAAACCCCTCCACTTT. Amino acids: CASSAGGVKPLHF.

The gene calls are TRBV7-2 and TRBJ2-5; D might be TRBD1 or TRBD2, each matching 5 bases. CDR1 and CDR2 from the germline V gene are SGHTA and FQGNSA. Trimming took off 5 bases at V and 2 bases at J, with 12 bases between the two ends. The CDR3 has 14 amino acids. CDR3 protein: CASSRQRTQETQYF. The DNA for the CDR3 is TGTGCCAGCAGCAGACAGCGGACGCAAGAGACCCAGTACTTC.

The rearrangement joins TRBV28 to TRBJ1-5; D uncertain. V lost 3 bases, J lost 7 bases, and 1 base lay in between. This CDR3 is 10 amino acids long. The germline gives CDR1 MDHEN, CDR2 SYDVKM. The CDR3 region is CASSFQPQHF. The CDR3 DNA reads TGTGCCAGCAGTTTCCAGCCCCAGCATTTT.

This chain joins TRBV7-9 and TRBJ2-3, with D maybe TRBD2 (6 bases). The V end was cut by 0 bases, the J end by 0 bases, with 10 bases between. Germline V lookup: CDR1 SEHNR, CDR2 FQNEAQ (reference sequence). This CDR3 is 16 amino acids long. The CDR3 region has the DNA TGTGCCAGCAGCTTAGCTAGCGGTGCTAGCACAGATACGCAGTATTTT. The encoded protein is CASSLASGASTDTQYF.